Below, one T cell receptor (beta chain) is given with its context. Using unique molecular identifiers, the investigators prepared the TCRbeta library. TCRdb re-derived calls from the PCR reads in MiXCR, one entry per CDR3 protein. Of some 500,000 distinct CDR3 sequences in the sample, 15% to 20% were seen once. The source of the sample is a study of T-cell reconstitution after alpha-beta-depleted transplantation in children. The TCR comes from a human donor who donated a stem cell graft to a child with acute lymphoblastic leukemia. Sample: PBMCs from the stem cell graft donor, taken from the stem cell graft.

The DNA for the CDR3 is TGCGCCAGCAGCCAAGACCCAGCTAGTACTAGCGGGAGTTACAATGAGCAGTTCTTC. Its protein product is CASSQDPASTSGSYNEQFF. The genes are TRBV4-1 and TRBJ2-1, with TRBD2 matching 11 bases. The CDR3 covers 19 residues. With 0 bases clipped from V and 4 bases from J, the junction kept 11 bases outside the gene matches. Germline V gene data show CDR1 as MGHRA and CDR2 as YSYEKL.